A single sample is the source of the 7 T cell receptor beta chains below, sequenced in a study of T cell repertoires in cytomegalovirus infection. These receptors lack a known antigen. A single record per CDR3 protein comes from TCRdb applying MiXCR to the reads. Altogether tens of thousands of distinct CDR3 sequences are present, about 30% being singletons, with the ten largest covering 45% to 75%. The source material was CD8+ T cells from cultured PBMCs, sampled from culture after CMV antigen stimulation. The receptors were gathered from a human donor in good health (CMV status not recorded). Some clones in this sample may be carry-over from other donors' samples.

The CDR3 is CASSERSNQPQHF. CDR3 coding DNA: TGTGCCAGCAGCGAGCGTAGCAATCAGCCCCAGCATTTT. The chain carries TRBV7-2 and TRBJ1-5; D gene ambiguous. The CDR3 loop spans 13 amino acids. Per the germline V gene, CDR1 is SGHTA and CDR2 is FQGNSA. The ends were cut back, 5 bases at V and 0 bases at J, with 5 bases in the middle. The full variable domain, its missing parts supplied by reference TRBV7-2 and TRBJ1-5, is GAGVSQSPSNKVTEKGKDVELRCDPISGHTALYWYRQSLGQGLEFLIYFQGNSAPDKSGLPSDRFSAERTGGSVSTLTIQRTQQEDSAVYLCASSERSNQPQHFGDGTRLSIL.

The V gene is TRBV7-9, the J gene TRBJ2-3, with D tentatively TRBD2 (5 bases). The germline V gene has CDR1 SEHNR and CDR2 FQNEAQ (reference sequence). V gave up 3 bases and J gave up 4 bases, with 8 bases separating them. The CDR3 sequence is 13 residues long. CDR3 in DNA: TGTGCCAGCAGCTTTGAGGGCCCAGATACGCAGTATTTT. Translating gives CASSFEGPDTQYF.

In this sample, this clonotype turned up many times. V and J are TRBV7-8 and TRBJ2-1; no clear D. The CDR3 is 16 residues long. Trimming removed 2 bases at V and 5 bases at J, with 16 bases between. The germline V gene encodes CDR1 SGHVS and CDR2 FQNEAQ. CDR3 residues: CASSLMVSGSDNEQFF. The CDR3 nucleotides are TGTGCCAGCAGCTTAATGGTCTCTGGCTCTGACAATGAGCAGTTCTTC.

The CDR3 coding sequence is TGTGCCAGCAGTTTATTAGCGGGGAATCAAGAGACCCAGTACTTC. Its translation is CASSLLAGNQETQYF. The rearrangement joins TRBV28 to TRBJ2-5; 8 positions match TRBD2. The CDR3 spans 15 residues. Trimming cost V 1 base and J 2 bases; bases outside gene matches: 3. Germline V gene sequence: CDR1 MDHEN, CDR2 SYDVKM.

The CDR3 bases are TGCAGTGCCCGGGACAGGGTGGCCTACGAGCAGTACTTC. Amino acids: CSARDRVAYEQYF. The chain uses TRBV20-1 and TRBJ2-7, with 9 bases aligning to TRBD1. The CDR3 is 13 residues long. In germline, CDR1 is DFQATT, CDR2 SNEGSKA (reference sequence). V dropped 6 bases and J dropped 2; count of bases not matched to a gene: 5.

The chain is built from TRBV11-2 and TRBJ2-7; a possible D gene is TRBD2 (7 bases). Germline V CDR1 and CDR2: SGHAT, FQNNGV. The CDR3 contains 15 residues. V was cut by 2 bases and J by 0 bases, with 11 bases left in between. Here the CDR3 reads CASSLWGGSSYEQYF. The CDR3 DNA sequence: TGTGCCAGCAGCTTATGGGGGGGCAGCTCCTACGAGCAGTACTTC.

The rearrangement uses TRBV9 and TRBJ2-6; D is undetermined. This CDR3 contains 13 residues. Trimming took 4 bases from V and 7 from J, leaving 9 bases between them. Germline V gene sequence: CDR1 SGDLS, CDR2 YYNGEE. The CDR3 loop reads CASSLRGANVLTF. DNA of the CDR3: TGTGCCAGCAGCCTCAGAGGAGCCAACGTCCTGACTTTC. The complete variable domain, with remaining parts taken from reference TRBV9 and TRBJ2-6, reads DSGVTQTPKHLITATGQRVTLRCSPRSGDLSVYWYQQSLDQGLQFLIQYYNGEERAKGNILERFSAQQFPDLHSELNLSSLELGDSALYFCASSLRGANVLTFGAGSRLTVL.